These 17 T cell receptor beta chains originate from one sample sequenced in a study of graft-versus-host responses after intestinal transplantation. Their antigen targets remain unknown. Profiling relied on immunoSEQ multiplex PCR, and the TCRdb table lists in-frame clones only, not all of them. The table has 80,000 to 100,000 clones, 75% to 90% seen once. The sequencing used unstimulated CD8+ T cells sorted from spleen or lymph node cells, collected before intestinal transplant. These receptors originate from a human donor who received an intestinal transplant.

V is TRBV6-5 and J is TRBJ1-2, with no clear D. Trimming left V 4 bases short and J 4 bases short, with 10 bases between. CDR3 length equals 13 residues. The germline gives CDR1 MNHEY, CDR2 SVGAGI. CDR3 in DNA: TGTGCCAGCAGTTTAGGCACGGGCTATGGCTACACCTTC. Translation: CASSLGTGYGYTF.

By sample fraction, this clone is medium-sized. This chain uses TRBV28 with TRBJ1-5; D is possibly TRBD1 (5 bases). This CDR3 has 14 residues. Trimming stripped 2 bases from V and 4 bases from J, with 9 bases between. Germline V lookup: CDR1 MDHEN, CDR2 SYDVKM. The CDR3 reads CASSLGTVNQPQHF. DNA of the CDR3: TGTGCCAGCAGTTTAGGGACGGTAAATCAGCCCCAGCATTTT. The full variable domain, in which reference TRBV28 and TRBJ1-5 provide the parts outside the CDR3, is DVKVTQSSRYLVKRTGEKVFLECVQDMDHENMFWYRQDPGLGLRLIYFSYDVKMKEKGDIPEGYSVSREKKERFSLILESASTNQTSMYLCASSLGTVNQPQHFGDGTRLSIL.

The chain is built from TRBV6-5 and TRBJ2-1, with D perhaps matching TRBD2 (5 bases). Looked up from germline, CDR1 is MNHEY and CDR2 is SVGAGI. Trimming pared 7 bases from V and 4 bases from J, leaving 17 bases between. This CDR3 has 15 amino acids. CDR3 sequence (DNA): TGTGCCAGCAAGTCGGGAATATTGACATACAATGAGCAGTTCTTC. This sequence encodes CASKSGILTYNEQFF.

Notes on this clone: Other DNA sequences in the sample encode the same CDR3. This chain uses TRBV6-5 with TRBJ2-2; D unresolved. This CDR3 contains 13 residues. Per the germline V gene, CDR1 is MNHEY and CDR2 is SVGAGI. The germline V and J ends were trimmed by 1 base and 2 bases, with 2 bases remaining between them. The CDR3 here is CASSYLNTGELFF. The CDR3 DNA reads as TGTGCCAGCAGTTACTTAAACACCGGGGAGCTGTTTTTT.

The chain couples TRBV27 to TRBJ1-3; 7 bases agree with TRBD1. This CDR3 is built from 16 residues. The V gene's germline CDR1 is MNHEY and CDR2 SMNVEV (reference sequence). The V gene end was trimmed by 5 bases and the J gene end by 0 bases; junction bases not matched to a gene: 7. The DNA for the CDR3 is TGTGCCAGCAGTGGACGGGGACAGCCCTCTGGAAACACCATATATTTT. Translation gives CASSGRGQPSGNTIYF.

The chain uses TRBV2 and TRBJ1-2; no definite D call. The germline V gene encodes CDR1 SNHLY and CDR2 FYNNEI. V was clipped by 4 bases and J by 5 bases, with 8 bases between them. The CDR3 consists of 12 residues. The CDR3 nucleotides read TGTGCCAGCAGTGGACTTCGTTATGGCTACACCTTC. It encodes CASSGLRYGYTF.

The V call is TRBV29-1, the J call TRBJ2-7, with 7 positions matching TRBD1. CDR1 and CDR2 (germline): SQVTM, ANQGSEA. Trimming removed 6 bases from V and 3 bases from J; junction bases left unmatched: 8. CDR3 length equals 13 residues. The CDR3 nucleotides are TGCAGCGTAAGGACAGGATCAGTCTACGAGCAGTACTTC. This gives the protein CSVRTGSVYEQYF.

The rearrangement joins TRBV7-9 to TRBJ2-7; no definite D call. CDR1 is SEHNR, CDR2 FQNEAQ, per germline (reference sequence). Trimming took off 6 bases at V and 4 bases at J, with 10 bases between the two ends. The CDR3 loop spans 12 amino acids. CDR3: CASSYDTYEQYF. The CDR3 nucleotides read TGTGCCAGCAGTTATGACACATACGAGCAGTACTTC.

This chain joins TRBV13 and TRBJ2-1; D unresolved. V was shortened by 1 base and J by 5 bases, with 6 bases between the two germline ends. Germline-derived CDR1 and CDR2 are PRHDT and FYEKMQ (reference sequence). The CDR3 is 13 amino acids. DNA for the CDR3: TGTGCCAGCAGCTTAGAGGGAAACAATGAGCAGTTCTTC. Translated: CASSLEGNNEQFF.

This clone was observed a single time. J is TRBJ2-5 and V is TRBV4-2; perhaps TRBD2 as D (6 bases). The CDR3 is 14 amino acids. CDR1 is LGHNA, CDR2 YNFKEQ, per germline. V gave up 1 base and J gave up 1 base, with 7 bases separating them. This CDR3 is CASSQGGLQETQYF. CDR3 in DNA: TGTGCCAGCAGCCAAGGGGGACTCCAAGAGACCCAGTACTTC.

This clone was observed a handful of times. This CDR3 reads CASRAGDEQYF. The CDR3 coding sequence is TGCGCCAGCCGTGCGGGGGACGAGCAGTACTTC. The chain combines TRBV10-2 with TRBJ2-7; 7 positions match TRBD2. The CDR3 loop spans 11 amino acids. The V gene's germline CDR1 is WSHSY and CDR2 SAAADI. Germline trimming cut 8 bases from V and 5 bases from J; bases unmatched to any gene: 3.

The chain uses TRBV5-4 and TRBJ2-5; 10 bases agree with TRBD2. V gave up 4 bases and J gave up 4 bases; unmatched junction bases: 7. CDR1 and CDR2 (germline): SGHNT, YYREEE (reference sequence). CDR3 length equals 15 residues. The CDR3, as DNA: TGTGCCAGCAGCCTAAGCGGGGGGGCCTCAGAGACCCAGTACTTC. Protein: CASSLSGGASETQYF.

The sample holds one count of this clone. The V gene is TRBV6-5, the J gene TRBJ1-1; a possible D gene is TRBD1 (6 bases). The V gene lost 5 bases and the J gene lost 7 bases, with 11 bases spanning the gap. Germline V gene data show CDR1 as MNHEY and CDR2 as SVGAGI. This CDR3 comprises 12 residues. The CDR3: CASSPGAGEAFF. CDR3 nucleotides: TGTGCCAGCAGTCCAGGGGCGGGTGAAGCTTTCTTT.

J is TRBJ2-7 and V is TRBV4-1, with D possibly matching TRBD2 (7 bases). This CDR3 is 16 amino acids long. CDR1 MGHRA and CDR2 YSYEKL come from the germline V gene. With 0 bases removed from V and 3 bases from J, the gap between germline ends came to 15 bases. This chain's CDR3 is CASSQDSRGAGYEQYF. In nucleotides, the CDR3 is TGCGCCAGCAGCCAAGATAGCCGGGGGGCCGGCTACGAGCAGTACTTC.

This clone appeared a few times. This chain links TRBV4-1 with TRBJ1-5; no firm D call. The CDR3 consists of 13 residues. The V end was cut by 4 bases, the J end by 11 bases, with 15 bases between. Germline V lookup: CDR1 MGHRA, CDR2 YSYEKL. CDR3 amino acids: CASSLPGARAQHF. DNA for the CDR3: TGCGCCAGCAGCCTGCCAGGTGCTAGGGCCCAGCATTTT.

Comments on this clone: The same CDR3 also results from other DNA sequences found in this sample. This rearrangement joins TRBV11-2 to TRBJ2-7; 12 bases map to TRBD2. Germline CDR1 SGHAT, CDR2 FQNNGV. The CDR3 contains 17 residues. Trimming removed 1 base from V and 0 bases from J; junction bases left unmatched: 4. The CDR3 nucleotides read TGTGCCAGCAGCTTAGGGACTAGCGGGACCAGCTCCTACGAGCAGTACTTC. It translates to CASSLGTSGTSSYEQYF.

The genes are TRBV15 and TRBJ2-1; TRBD2 matches at 9 bases. Trimming cost V 0 bases and J 7 bases; bases outside gene matches: 19. From germline, CDR1 is LNHNV and CDR2 YYDKDF (reference sequence). This CDR3 contains 20 residues. The CDR3 sequence is CATSRDPGQVPGLASNEQFF. Written as DNA, the CDR3 is TGTGCCACCAGCAGAGATCCGGGGCAGGTTCCGGGACTAGCTAGTAATGAGCAGTTCTTC.